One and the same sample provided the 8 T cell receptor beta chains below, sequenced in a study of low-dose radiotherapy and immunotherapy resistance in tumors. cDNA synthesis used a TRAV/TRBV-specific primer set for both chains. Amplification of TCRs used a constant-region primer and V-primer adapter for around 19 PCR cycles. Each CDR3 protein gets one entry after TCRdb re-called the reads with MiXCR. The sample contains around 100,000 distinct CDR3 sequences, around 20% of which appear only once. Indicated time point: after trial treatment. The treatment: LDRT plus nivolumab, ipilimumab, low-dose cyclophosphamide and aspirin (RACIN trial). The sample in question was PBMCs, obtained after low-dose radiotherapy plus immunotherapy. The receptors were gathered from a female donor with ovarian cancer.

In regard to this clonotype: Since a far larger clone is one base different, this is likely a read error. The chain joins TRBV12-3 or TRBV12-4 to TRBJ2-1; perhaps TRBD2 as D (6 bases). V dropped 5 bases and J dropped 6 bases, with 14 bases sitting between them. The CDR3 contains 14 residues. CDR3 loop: CASSVWQGGNEQFF. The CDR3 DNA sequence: TGTGCCAGCAGTGTATGGCAGGGAGGCAATGAGCAGTTCTTC.

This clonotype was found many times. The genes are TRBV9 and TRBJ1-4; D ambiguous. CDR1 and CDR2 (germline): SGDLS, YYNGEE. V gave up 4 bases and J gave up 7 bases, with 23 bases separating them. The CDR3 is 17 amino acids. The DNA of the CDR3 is TGTGCCAGCAGCCCCAGCTTAAGACCGGATGGTGGTGAAAAACTGTTTTTT. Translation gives CASSPSLRPDGGEKLFF.

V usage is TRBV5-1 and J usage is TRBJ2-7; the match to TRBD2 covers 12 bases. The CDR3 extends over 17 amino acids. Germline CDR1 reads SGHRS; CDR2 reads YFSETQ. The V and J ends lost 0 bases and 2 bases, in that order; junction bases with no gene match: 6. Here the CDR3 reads CASSLGASSGGAYEQYF. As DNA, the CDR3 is TGCGCCAGCAGCTTGGGTGCCTCTAGCGGGGGGGCCTACGAGCAGTACTTC. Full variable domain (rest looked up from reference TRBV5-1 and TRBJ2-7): KAGVTQTPRYLIKTRGQQVTLSCSPISGHRSVSWYQQTPGQGLQFLFEYFSETQRNKGNFPGRFSGRQFSNSRSEMNVSTLELGDSALYLCASSLGASSGGAYEQYFGPGTRLTVT.

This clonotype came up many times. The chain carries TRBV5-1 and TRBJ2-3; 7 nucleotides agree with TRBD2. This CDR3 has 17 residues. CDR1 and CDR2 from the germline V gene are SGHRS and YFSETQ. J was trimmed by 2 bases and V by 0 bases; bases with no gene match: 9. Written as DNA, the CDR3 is TGCGCCAGCAGCTTGGCTCCTAGCGGATCTTCCACAGATACGCAGTATTTT. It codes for CASSLAPSGSSTDTQYF.

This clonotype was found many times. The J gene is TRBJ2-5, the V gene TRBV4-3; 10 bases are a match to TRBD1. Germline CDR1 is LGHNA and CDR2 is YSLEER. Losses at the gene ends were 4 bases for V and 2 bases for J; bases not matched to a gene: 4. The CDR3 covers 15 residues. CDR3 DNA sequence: TGCGCCAGCAGCCGATTGGGACAGGGGCAAGAGACCCAGTACTTC. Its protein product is CASSRLGQGQETQYF.

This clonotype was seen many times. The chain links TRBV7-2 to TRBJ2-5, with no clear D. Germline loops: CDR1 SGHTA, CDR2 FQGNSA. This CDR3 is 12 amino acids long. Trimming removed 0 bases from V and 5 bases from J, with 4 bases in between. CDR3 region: CASSLAIETQYF. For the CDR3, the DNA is TGTGCCAGCAGCTTAGCGATTGAGACCCAGTACTTC. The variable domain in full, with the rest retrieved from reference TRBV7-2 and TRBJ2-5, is GAGVSQSPSNKVTEKGKDVELRCDPISGHTALYWYRQSLGQGLEFLIYFQGNSAPDKSGLPSDRFSAERTGGSVSTLTIQRTQQEDSAVYLCASSLAIETQYFGPGTRLLVL.

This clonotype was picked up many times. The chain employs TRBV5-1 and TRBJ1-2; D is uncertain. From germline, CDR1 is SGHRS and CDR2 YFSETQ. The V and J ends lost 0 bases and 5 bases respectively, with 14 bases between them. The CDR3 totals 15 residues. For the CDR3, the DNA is TGCGCCAGCAGCTTGGATGGCGGACGAGATTATGGCTACACCTTC. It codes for CASSLDGGRDYGYTF.

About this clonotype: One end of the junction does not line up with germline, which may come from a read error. The CDR3 here is CVISEWLQGNYGYTF. In DNA form, the CDR3 reads TGTGTCATCAGTGAGTGGCTACAGGGAAACTATGGCTACACCTTC. V is TRBV10-3 and J is TRBJ1-2; D perhaps matches TRBD1 (6 bases). Germline CDR1 reads ENHRY; CDR2 reads SYGVKD. CDR3 length: 15 residues.